Below are 30 T cell receptor beta chains sequenced from a single sample in a study of T cell clonotyping in hematopoietic cell transplantation. Regarding time point: recipient sample about 28 days before transplant, after cytoreduction. This table comes from immunoSEQ multiplex PCR, and its TCRdb copy is limited to in-frame clones, with some not included. The sample shows approximately 3,000 clones, around 95% of them seen only once. Sequences were derived from peripheral blood mononuclear cells, sampled before stem cell transplant. These receptors all stem from a woman aged 45 to 65 with chronic myeloid leukemia. Some clones in this sample may be carry-over from other donors' samples.

V gene TRBV7-9 combines with J gene TRBJ1-2; 7 bases are a match to TRBD1. The V segment lost 7 bases and the J segment 0 bases; nucleotides outside the gene matches: 5. This CDR3 has 14 residues. Looked up from germline, CDR1 is SEHNR and CDR2 is FQNEAQ (reference sequence). The CDR3 nucleotides are TGTGCCAGCACCCAGGGGGGACCTAACTATGGCTACACCTTC. Protein product: CASTQGGPNYGYTF.

The DNA of the CDR3 is TGCGCCAGCAGCTTGCGGGAGGCGGACACCGGGGAGCTGTTTTTT. The encoded protein is CASSLREADTGELFF. The V call is TRBV5-1, the J call TRBJ2-2; 7 bases match TRBD2. Trimming took 1 base from V and 3 from J; bases not matched to a gene: 3. The CDR3 consists of 15 residues. Germline V gene data show CDR1 as SGHRS and CDR2 as YFSETQ.

V gene TRBV5-6 combines with J gene TRBJ1-2; D gene uncertain. V lost 1 base and J lost 2, with 12 bases in between. This CDR3 has 15 residues. The germline V gene encodes CDR1 SGHDT and CDR2 YYEEEE. DNA for the CDR3: TGTGCCAGCAGCTTGAGGGTCGCCTTAAACTATGGCTACACCTTC. As protein: CASSLRVALNYGYTF.

The V call is TRBV10-3, the J call TRBJ2-5; perhaps D is TRBD1 or TRBD2 (5 bases each). The CDR3 has 15 amino acids. Trimming pared 6 bases from V and 5 bases from J, leaving 19 bases between. Germline V gene sequence: CDR1 ENHRY, CDR2 SYGVKD. This CDR3 reads CAISDLLRDRETQYF. The CDR3, as DNA: TGTGCCATCAGCGACCTCCTCCGGGACCGTGAGACCCAGTACTTC.

The CDR3 nucleotides are TGTGCCACGAGGACTCGGGACACTGGGACCGGGGAGCTGTTTTTT. Amino acids: CATRTRDTGTGELFF. The chain is built from TRBV15 and TRBJ2-2; D might be TRBD1 (6 bases). Germline V CDR1 and CDR2: LNHNV, YYDKDF (reference sequence). The length of the CDR3 is 15 residues. V was clipped by 9 bases and J by 5 bases, with 19 bases between them.

The chain employs TRBV2 and TRBJ1-2, with 7 nucleotides matching TRBD1. Looked up from germline, CDR1 is SNHLY and CDR2 is FYNNEI. There are 15 residues in the CDR3. The J segment lost 0 bases and the V segment lost 6 bases, leaving 7 bases of the junction unmatched. CDR3 DNA: TGTGCCAGCAGATGGGGACAGATTTCTAACTATGGCTACACCTTC. Encoded protein: CASRWGQISNYGYTF.

The CDR3 sequence: CSVEESGGNQPQHF. As DNA, the CDR3 is TGCAGCGTTGAAGAGTCGGGGGGGAATCAGCCCCAGCATTTT. The chain is built from TRBV29-1 and TRBJ1-5; tentatively, D is TRBD1 (5 bases). Germline values: CDR1 SQVTM, CDR2 ANQGSEA. V shed 0 bases and J shed 4 bases, with 10 bases lying between them. CDR3 length: 14 amino acids.

V usage is TRBV27 and J usage is TRBJ1-1; D unresolved. The length of the CDR3 is 13 residues. V was shortened by 3 bases and J by 1 base, with 6 bases between the two germline ends. CDR1 and CDR2 (germline): MNHEY, SMNVEV (reference sequence). The CDR3 sequence: CASSFRRNTEAFF. CDR3 in DNA: TGTGCCAGCAGTTTCCGACGGAACACTGAAGCTTTCTTT.

The V and J genes are TRBV13 and TRBJ1-2, with 8 nucleotides matching TRBD1. This CDR3 spans 16 amino acids. Germline loops: CDR1 PRHDT, CDR2 FYEKMQ (reference sequence). The V gene end was trimmed by 1 base and the J gene end by 1 base; junction bases not matched to a gene: 5. CDR3: CASSLAGQESNYGYTF. CDR3 coding DNA: TGTGCCAGCAGCTTAGCGGGACAGGAGAGTAACTATGGCTACACCTTC.

The V and J genes are TRBV27 and TRBJ2-7; the D is unclear. Germline CDR1 MNHEY, CDR2 SMNVEV (reference sequence). The CDR3 is 14 amino acids. Trimming took 6 bases from V and 0 from J, leaving 12 bases between them. The CDR3 reads CASSSMVSSYEQYF. CDR3 in DNA: TGTGCCAGCAGCTCTATGGTGAGCTCCTACGAGCAGTACTTC.

This chain connects TRBV21-1 to TRBJ2-7; the D call of TRBD1 is as the table states it, not checked on the DNA. TRBV21-1 is a documented pseudogene. The CDR3 is 18 residues long. This CDR3 reads CASSKESGGLPLGYEQYF. The CDR3, as DNA: TGTGCCAGCAGCAAAGAGTCAGGGGGCCTCCCTCTTGGGTACGAGCAGTACTTC.

The CDR3 DNA reads as TGTGCCAGCAGTTTAATCGGGGGCAGGACTAATGAAAAACTGTTTTTT. This gives the protein CASSLIGGRTNEKLFF. V and J are TRBV28 and TRBJ1-4, with a tentative D call TRBD1 (6 bases). This CDR3 contains 16 residues. V lost 2 bases to trimming and J lost 2 bases, with 12 bases between them. Looked up from germline, CDR1 is MDHEN and CDR2 is SYDVKM.

The chain combines TRBV2 with TRBJ2-7, with D tentatively TRBD2 (6 bases). V gave up 6 bases and J gave up 0 bases, with 18 bases separating them. Germline V lookup: CDR1 SNHLY, CDR2 FYNNEI. This CDR3 is built from 16 residues. The CDR3 spells CASRYMTSSSSYEQYF. The CDR3 DNA sequence: TGTGCCAGCAGATATATGACTAGTTCGAGCTCCTACGAGCAGTACTTC.

V usage is TRBV7-9 and J usage is TRBJ2-3; no clear D. CDR1 is SEHNR, CDR2 FQNEAQ, per germline (reference sequence). The CDR3 extends over 15 amino acids. The V gene lost 5 bases and the J gene lost 2 bases, with 14 bases spanning the gap. In DNA form, the CDR3 reads TGTGCCAGCAGCCCTGGGCCAGGTTACACAGATACGCAGTATTTT. Protein product: CASSPGPGYTDTQYF.

The chain couples TRBV7-8 to TRBJ2-5; 12 positions match TRBD2. V lost 2 bases, J lost 6 bases, and 10 bases stayed unmatched. The V gene's germline CDR1 is SGHVS and CDR2 FQNEAQ. This CDR3 region has 17 residues. The CDR3 sequence: CASSLRRSSGRGKTQYF. For the CDR3, the DNA is TGTGCCAGCAGCTTAAGGCGGTCTAGCGGGAGGGGGAAGACCCAGTACTTC.

The J gene is TRBJ2-3, the V gene TRBV6-5; D call uncertain. The germline V gene encodes CDR1 MNHEY and CDR2 SVGAGI. Trimming removed 2 bases at V and 0 bases at J, with 3 bases between. This CDR3 is built from 13 residues. Here the CDR3 DNA reads TGTGCCAGCAGTTACCGGAGCACAGATACGCAGTATTTT. It is translated as CASSYRSTDTQYF.

The chain uses TRBV7-6 and TRBJ2-2, with 8 positions matching TRBD2. The CDR3 is 17 amino acids. J was trimmed by 6 bases and V by 1 base; bases with no gene match: 10. The germline CDR1 and CDR2 sequences are SGHVS and FNYEAQ. The CDR3: CASSLGAGRGKSGELFF. CDR3 nucleotides: TGTGCCAGCAGCTTAGGGGCCGGGAGGGGAAAGTCCGGGGAGCTGTTTTTT.

The chain combines TRBV7-9 with TRBJ1-1, with D maybe TRBD1 (6 bases). The CDR3 contains 14 residues. Germline-derived CDR1 and CDR2 are SEHNR and FQNEAQ (reference sequence). Trimming pared 5 bases from V and 1 base from J, leaving 11 bases between. The CDR3: CASSGWGANTEAFF. The CDR3 bases are TGTGCCAGCAGCGGCTGGGGGGCGAACACTGAAGCTTTCTTT.

This clone was seen only once. The chain recombines TRBV28 with TRBJ1-2, with D perhaps TRBD1 (5 bases). The V end was cut by 6 bases, the J end by 2 bases, with 16 bases between. This CDR3 is built from 15 residues. Germline loops: CDR1 MDHEN, CDR2 SYDVKM. The CDR3 loop reads CASSLSGTQNYGYTF. DNA for the CDR3: TGTGCCAGCAGCCTAAGTGGGACCCAGAACTATGGCTACACCTTC.

CDR3 in DNA: TGTGCCAGCAGTTTCGGCGGGGGCCTCTACGAGCAGTACTTC. Residues: CASSFGGGLYEQYF. The J gene is TRBJ2-7, the V gene TRBV28, with D possibly being TRBD2 (7 bases). This CDR3 region has 14 residues. The germline V gene encodes CDR1 MDHEN and CDR2 SYDVKM. V lost 3 bases and J 3 bases, leaving 12 bases between the germline ends.

The genes are TRBV29-1 and TRBJ1-1, with D unclear. Deletions cut 4 bases from V and 1 base from J, with 7 bases between. The CDR3 totals 12 residues. CDR1 is SQVTM and CDR2 is ANQGSEA in the germline V gene. In DNA, the CDR3 is TGCAGCGTTGGTCGGACGAACACTGAAGCTTTCTTT. Translated: CSVGRTNTEAFF.

This clone was counted a single time. Here the CDR3 reads CASSSLGTSGETQYF. CDR3 DNA sequence: TGCGCCAGCAGCTCCCTCGGGACTAGCGGAGAGACCCAGTACTTC. The rearrangement links TRBV5-1 to TRBJ2-5; 11 bases agree with TRBD2. Germline CDR1 reads SGHRS; CDR2 reads YFSETQ. This CDR3 spans 15 amino acids. V shed 3 bases and J 4 bases; nucleotides not matched to a gene: 5.

The V gene is TRBV10-3, the J gene TRBJ2-5; D is possibly TRBD1 (5 bases). This CDR3 is built from 13 residues. The V and J ends lost 10 bases and 1 base respectively, with 13 bases between them. The V gene's germline CDR1 is ENHRY and CDR2 SYGVKD. Written as DNA, the CDR3 is TGTGCCACCTCCGACAGCCTCCAAGAGACCCAGTACTTC. Its translation is CATSDSLQETQYF.

The rearrangement links TRBV19 to TRBJ1-3; TRBD1 might be the D (6 bases). V gave up 4 bases and J gave up 1 base, with 11 bases separating them. The germline CDR1 and CDR2 sequences are LNHDA and SQIVND (reference sequence). CDR3 length equals 15 residues. This CDR3 is CASSSQGGSGNTIYF. The CDR3 DNA reads TGTGCCAGTAGTAGCCAAGGGGGATCTGGAAACACCATATATTTT.

The chain is built from TRBV6-1 and TRBJ1-1, with 8 positions matching TRBD1. The germline gives CDR1 MNHNS, CDR2 SASEGT. The CDR3 length is 14 residues. V trimming: 8 bases; J trimming: 4 bases; junction bases outside the gene matches: 9. The CDR3 DNA is TGTGCCAGCGTGCAGGGGGCTGGCGGCACTGAAGCTTTCTTT. This codes for CASVQGAGGTEAFF.

In DNA form, the CDR3 reads TGTGCCACGAAGGGACAGTACTCGGTGAAGACCCAGTACTTC. Residues: CATKGQYSVKTQYF. The J gene is TRBJ2-5, the V gene TRBV30, with 7 bases fitting TRBD1. Trimming removed 8 bases from V and 6 bases from J; junction bases left unmatched: 15. Per germline, CDR1 GTSNPN and CDR2 SVGIG (reference sequence). The CDR3 contains 14 residues.

This chain joins TRBV10-3 and TRBJ2-7; 12 bases map to TRBD2. J lost 4 bases, V lost 2 bases, and 0 bases had no gene match. The germline CDR1 and CDR2 sequences are ENHRY and SYGVKD. This CDR3 is built from 14 residues. CDR3 in DNA: TGTGCCATCAGTGAGACTAGCGGGAGGTACGAGCAGTACTTC. This gives the protein CAISETSGRYEQYF.

This chain uses TRBV4-3 with TRBJ2-1; D gene uncertain. The ends were cut back, 0 bases at V and 6 bases at J, with 9 bases in the middle. Germline V gene data show CDR1 as LGHNA and CDR2 as YSLEER. This CDR3 comprises 14 residues. CDR3 DNA: TGCGCCAGCAGCCAAGATTTCGTCCCCAATGAGCAGTTCTTC. It specifies CASSQDFVPNEQFF.

The rearrangement uses TRBV13 and TRBJ2-6, with D unresolved. Trimming cost V 3 bases and J 0 bases, with 0 bases left between them. Looked up from germline, CDR1 is PRHDT and CDR2 is FYEKMQ (reference sequence). The CDR3 runs 13 residues. For the CDR3, the DNA is TGTGCCAGCAGCTTCTCTGGGGCCAACGTCCTGACTTTC. This codes for CASSFSGANVLTF.

The chain recombines TRBV9 with TRBJ2-1; a possible D gene is TRBD2 (5 bases). The CDR3 runs to 13 residues. V lost 3 bases, J lost 2 bases, and 6 bases lay in between. CDR1 and CDR2 from the germline V gene are SGDLS and YYNGEE. The CDR3 region is CASSAGAYNEQFF. The DNA of the CDR3 is TGTGCCAGCAGCGCCGGGGCCTACAATGAGCAGTTCTTC.